The 8 T cell receptor beta chains listed next were all sequenced from one sample in a study of tumor-infiltrating lymphocytes in primary liver carcinoma. Each 20-30 mg portion of unsorted bulk tissue served as the source for co-extraction of RNA and DNA. Making TCR beta cDNA involved approximately 510 ng total RNA and a constant-region primer. Slightly modified ARM-PCR served as the procedure for the TCR beta libraries. These libraries came from three rounds of nested multiplex PCR. Rounds one and two of PCR, each of approximately 11 cycles, were primed with TRBV1-TRBV30 forward primers and a C-beta reverse primer. TCRdb re-analysed the multiplex PCR reads in MiXCR, keeping a single row per CDR3 protein. Of approximately 45,000 distinct CDR3 sequences detected, roughly 74% appear once; the ten largest clones hold around 40%. The sample comprised tumor-adjacent normal liver tissue. Receptor source: a woman in her twenties or thirties with primary liver carcinoma and hepatitis B virus infection.

Points on this clonotype: This sequence may be a read error, since a much larger clone differs from it by one base. This chain connects TRBV7-9 to TRBJ2-2; D is undetermined. CDR1 SEHNR and CDR2 FQNEAQ come from the germline V gene (reference sequence). This CDR3 spans 17 amino acids. The CDR3 loop is CASSLVFRHTNTWELFF. CDR3 DNA: TGTGCCAGCAGCTTAGTTTTTCGACACACGAACACCTGGGAGCTGTTTTTT.

This clonotype was detected only once. At one end the junction does not follow the germline gene, possibly because of a read error. V and J are TRBV4-1 and TRBJ2-7; TRBD2 is a possible D gene (5 bases). Looked up from germline, CDR1 is MGHRA and CDR2 is YSYEKL. The CDR3 is 15 amino acids. In DNA, the CDR3 is TGCGTCAGTAGCCAAGATAGGTCGGGGTCCTACGAGCAGCACTTC. Its translation: CVSSQDRSGSYEQHF.

Points on this clonotype: The conserved closing phenylalanine or tryptophan is absent in this CDR3, likely reflecting a read error. The chain has TRBV6-2 or TRBV6-3 and TRBJ2-2; weak D call: TRBD2 (6 bases). The CDR3 is 13 residues long. Germline lookup yields CDR1 MNHEY and CDR2 SVGEGT. CDR3 bases: TGTGCCAGCACGGACTATGTGACCGGGAAGCTGTTTTCT. This encodes CASTDYVTGKLFS.

This clonotype was counted once. At one boundary the junction diverges from the germline segment, which might be a read error. The V call is TRBV11-2, the J call TRBJ1-1; D perhaps matches TRBD1 (6 bases). Germline-derived CDR1 and CDR2 are SGHAT and FQNNGV. The CDR3 sequence is 13 residues long. The DNA for the CDR3 is TGTGCCAGCAGCTTAGCCTGGGACACTAAAGCTTTCTTT. Amino acid sequence: CASSLAWDTKAFF.

This clonotype was recorded only once. Without the conserved terminal phenylalanine or tryptophan, this CDR3 likely stems from a read error. The limits of the CDR3 on the DNA are not certain, so only TCRdb's listed CDR3 is given. The V gene is TRBV11-3, the J gene TRBJ2-7; TRBD1 is taken as the D call from the table, unchecked against the DNA. The CDR3 totals 16 residues, both ends included. Germline V gene lookup returns CDR1 SGHNT and CDR2 YENEEA. The chain's CDR3 is CASSRGIGTVLYERYL.

This chain joins TRBV6-5 and TRBJ2-1; TRBD2 aligns across 9 bases. This CDR3 contains 16 residues. CDR1 and CDR2 (germline): MNHEY, SVGAGI. CDR3 nucleotide sequence: TGTTCCACCAGTGTGGGGCCGCGGGAGGGCCAAAATGAGCAGTTCTTC. Encoded protein: CSTSVGPREGQNEQFF.

As regards this clonotype: The conserved phenylalanine or tryptophan is not found at the CDR3 terminus, so this likely reflects a read error. J is TRBJ2-7 and V is TRBV7-2; tentative D call: TRBD1 (5 bases). Looked up from germline, CDR1 is SGHTA and CDR2 is FQGNSA. V lost 1 base, J lost 0 bases, and 10 bases lay in between. The CDR3 length is 15 residues. CDR3: CASSLVSGSSYEQYY. The DNA for the CDR3 is TGTGCCAGCAGCTTAGTATCAGGGTCCTCCTACGAGCAGTACTAC.

The chain has TRBV7-8 and TRBJ1-5, with D possibly TRBD1 on 6 matching bases. Germline assignment: CDR1 SGHVS and CDR2 FQNEAQ. Trimming removed 1 base from V and 10 bases from J, with 20 bases in between. The CDR3 has 16 amino acids. The CDR3 is CASSLGGQLSNRPQHF. CDR3 nucleotide sequence: TGTGCCAGCAGCTTAGGGGGGCAACTTAGCAATCGACCCCAGCATTTT.